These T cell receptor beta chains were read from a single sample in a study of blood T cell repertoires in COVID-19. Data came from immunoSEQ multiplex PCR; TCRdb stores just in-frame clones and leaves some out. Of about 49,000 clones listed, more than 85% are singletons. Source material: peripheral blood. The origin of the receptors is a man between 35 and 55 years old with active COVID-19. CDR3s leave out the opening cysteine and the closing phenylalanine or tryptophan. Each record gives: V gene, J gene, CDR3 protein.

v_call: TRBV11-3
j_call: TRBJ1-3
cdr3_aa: ASSLQGRQGNTIY

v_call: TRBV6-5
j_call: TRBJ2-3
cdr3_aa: ASNLDYRDTQY

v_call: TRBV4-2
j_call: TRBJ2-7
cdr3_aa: ASSQNRGYEQY

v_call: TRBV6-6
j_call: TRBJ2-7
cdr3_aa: ASSYSRARFAYEQY

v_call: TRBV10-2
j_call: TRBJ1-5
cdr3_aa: ASTDGDVYQPQH

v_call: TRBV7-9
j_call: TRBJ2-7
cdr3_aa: ASSLGAGLAEYEQY

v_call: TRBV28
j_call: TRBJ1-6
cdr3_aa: ASSLIRDRASPLH

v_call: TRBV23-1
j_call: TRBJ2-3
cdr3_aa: ASTILGPDTQY

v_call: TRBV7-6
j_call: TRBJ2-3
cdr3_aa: ASSINPDRGDTQY

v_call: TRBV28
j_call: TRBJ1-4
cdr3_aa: ASSHGGLTGKLF

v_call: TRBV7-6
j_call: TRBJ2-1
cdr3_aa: ASSPARGRAWNEQF

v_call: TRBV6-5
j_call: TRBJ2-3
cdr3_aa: ASGLGTSYGDTQY

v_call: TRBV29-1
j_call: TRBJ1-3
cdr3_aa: SGVGWGNTIY

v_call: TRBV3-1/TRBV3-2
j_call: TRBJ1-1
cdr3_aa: ASSQDRWNTEAF

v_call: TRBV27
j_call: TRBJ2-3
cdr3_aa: ASSLLTSGRGDTQY

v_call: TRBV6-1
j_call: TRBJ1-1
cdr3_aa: ASSEAWGQGTNTEAF

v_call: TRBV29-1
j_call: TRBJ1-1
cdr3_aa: SVGGDTEAF

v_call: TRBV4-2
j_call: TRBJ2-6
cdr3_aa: ASSQAGGSGANVLT

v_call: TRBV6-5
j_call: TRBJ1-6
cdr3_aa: ASSLYGYNSPLH

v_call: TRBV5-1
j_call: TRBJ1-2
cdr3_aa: ASSLGSVNVYGYT

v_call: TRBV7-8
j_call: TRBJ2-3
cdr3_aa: ASSLGTSLFVTDTQY

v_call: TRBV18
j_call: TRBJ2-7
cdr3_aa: ASSPQREGRYEQY

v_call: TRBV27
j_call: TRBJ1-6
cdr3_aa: ASSLWRSNSPLH

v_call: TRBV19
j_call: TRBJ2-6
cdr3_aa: ASSISLPSGANVLT

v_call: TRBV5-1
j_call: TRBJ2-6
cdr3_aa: ASNSGTGDPGANVLT

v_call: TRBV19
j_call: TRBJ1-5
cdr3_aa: ASSIYFSNQPQH

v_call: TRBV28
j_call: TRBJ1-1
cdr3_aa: ASGLLTGMNTEAF

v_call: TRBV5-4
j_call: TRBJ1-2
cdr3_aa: ASSMDRGTNYGYT

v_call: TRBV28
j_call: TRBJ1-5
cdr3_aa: ATLHRGNQPQH

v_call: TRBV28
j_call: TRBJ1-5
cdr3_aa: ASSNTRDRVYANQPQH

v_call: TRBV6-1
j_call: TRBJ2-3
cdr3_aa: ASSEVGDGTDTQY

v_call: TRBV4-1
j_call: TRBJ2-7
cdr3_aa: ASSQNRDSPYEQY

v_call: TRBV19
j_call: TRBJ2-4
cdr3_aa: ASSIGSRSKNIQY

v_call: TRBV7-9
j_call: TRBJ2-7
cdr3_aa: ASSLGGRPYEQY

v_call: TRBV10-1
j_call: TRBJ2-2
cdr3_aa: ASSASHPGELF

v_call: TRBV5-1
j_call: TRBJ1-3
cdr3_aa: ASSLEPSGNTIY

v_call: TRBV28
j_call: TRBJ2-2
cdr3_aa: ASRTSTGRAGELF

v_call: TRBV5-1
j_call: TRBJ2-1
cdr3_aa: ASSFTGSGTNEQF

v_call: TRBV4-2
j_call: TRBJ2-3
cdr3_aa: ASSQGAGGVDTQY

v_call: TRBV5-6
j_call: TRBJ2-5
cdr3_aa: ASSLGVVYQETQY

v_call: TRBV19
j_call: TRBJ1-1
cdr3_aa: AAGTGEATEAF

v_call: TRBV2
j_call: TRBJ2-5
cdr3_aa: ASRGRTGEILETQY

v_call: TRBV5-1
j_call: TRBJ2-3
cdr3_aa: ASSSRTGGDTQY

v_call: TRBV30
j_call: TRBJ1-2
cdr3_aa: AFNWRGPRGYT

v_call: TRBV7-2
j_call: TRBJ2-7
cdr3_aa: ASSSRDRGVYEQY

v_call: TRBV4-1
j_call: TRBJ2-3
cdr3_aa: ASSQGGSDTDTQY

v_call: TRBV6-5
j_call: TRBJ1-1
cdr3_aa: ASDRGRGTEAF

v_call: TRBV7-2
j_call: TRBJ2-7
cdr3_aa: ASSGKLAGGNEQY

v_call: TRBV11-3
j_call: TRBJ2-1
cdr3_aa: ASSPGGLAGGFGDEQF

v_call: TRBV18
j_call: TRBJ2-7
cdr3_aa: ASSPSGGASYEQY

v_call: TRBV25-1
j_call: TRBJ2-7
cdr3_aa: ASRVTGGYEQY

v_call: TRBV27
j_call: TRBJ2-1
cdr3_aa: ASSLRGTGASYNEQF

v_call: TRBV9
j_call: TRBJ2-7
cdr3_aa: ASSVGPSGAYEQY